This paragraph covers one T cell receptor beta chain sequence. Its antigen is not known. This specimen comes from a study of T cell responses to AZD1222 COVID-19 vaccine. Study background: Recipients boosted at about 4 weeks or about 12 weeks are pooled. Findings of the study overall: None of the repertoires were sampled until the peak T cell response had passed. Donors, mostly white British, included more females; clonal diversity was possibly underestimated. Only a handful of AZD1222 recipients, more than five in all, had baseline seropositivity.

Between the trimmed V and J ends, which lost 0 bases and 7 bases, there was a span of 13 bases. CDR3 length equals 14 residues. Germline assignment: CDR1 SGHKS and CDR2 YYEKEE (reference sequence). The data were produced by immunoSEQ multiplex PCR, yet TCRdb's version contains in-frame clones alone and is incomplete. Seen here are some 100,000 clones, approximately 87% observed once, and the top ten hold 12%. Sequenced material: peripheral blood, taken on day 0 of AZD1222 vaccination. The rearrangement links TRBV5-5 to TRBJ1-1; D is undetermined. The receptor was derived from an adult in good health. As DNA, the CDR3 is TGTGCCAGCAGCTTGGATTTAGGGCCCCTTGAAGCTTTCTTT. Amino acids: CASSLDLGPLEAFF.